This TCR beta chain was captured in a study of T cell repertoires in cytomegalovirus infection (dated by TCRdb to the late 2010s). Broadly, across the study: Peptide stimulations targeted recently identified HLA-C-restricted CMV epitopes, whose presentation resists viral immunomodulation, together with well-studied HLA-B-restricted epitopes. Donor HLA type was relevant to the analysis, because carriage of CMV infection together with the matching HLA type was indicated by public TCR beta signatures.

About this clonotype itself: The antigen this receptor binds is unknown. Per-base quality was not reported, and no clone a single base away is much larger than it.

What the treatment or condition label conveys for this sample: in vitro stimulation with specific CMV peptide epitopes to enrich CMV-specific T cells. What the study reported, not specific to this receptor: The ex vivo response was dominated by HLA-C-restricted CMV-specific TCR beta clonotypes, and the single most frequent clonotype in two of eight donors was supplied by these HLA-C-restricted clonotypes. Carriers of CMV infection plus the relevant HLA type were discriminated by the cumulative frequency of public TCR beta family members in the study cohort and in an independent approximately 360-donor cohort.

Sequenced using an Illumina HiSeq 1500. TCRdb ran its own pipeline on the public reads, namely fastp trimming at Q25 and MiXCR clone calling, and kept in-frame beta chains. Rows merge per CDR3 protein into single entries with the most common DNA and genes. Present in this sample are approximately 1,000,000 distinct CDR3 sequences, around 30% of which were seen just once. The ten most abundant clones make up around an eighth of the sample. The source was cultured CD8+ T cells from PBMCs, collected from culture after CMV antigen stimulation. The source of this sequence is a human donor in good health (CMV status not recorded). Some clones in this sample may be carry-over from other donors' samples.

Here the CDR3 is given as CASSRGRATGELFF. The DNA is as follows: TGTGCCAGCAGCCGAGGTCGGGCCACCGGGGAGCTGTTTTTT. This receptor chain uses TRBV7-8 and TRBJ2-2; no D gene call is confident. The CDR3, from cysteine to phenylalanine, totals 14 residues. Only CDR3 DNA remains: 42 bases, in frame from the first base. The germline V gene encodes CDR1 SGHVS and CDR2 FQNEAQ. Trimming costs V 5 bases and J 4 bases, and their ends lie 11 bases apart.